Detailed here is one T cell receptor beta chain. What it recognizes is unknown. The entry originates in a study of cytomegalovirus exposure and HLA in healthy donors. V lost 4 bases and J lost 4; bases outside the gene matches: 9. CDR3 length: 15 amino acids. Germline CDR1 SGHAT, CDR2 FQNNGV. The PCR ran on 60 Vbeta and 13 Jbeta primers. Clones were read by immunoSEQ multiplex PCR, and TCRdb kept only the in-frame ones, dropping some. The data contain 130,000 or so clones, roughly 84% of them seen just once; the ten biggest clones take up about 3%. Study-wide results and limits: The availability of immune exposure information extended only to CMV serostatus.

This sequence joins TRBV11-2 and TRBJ2-7, with 8 bases identical to TRBD1. Input material: PBMCs. The receptor was derived from a woman between 18 and 29 years old in good health and CMV-seropositive. The CDR3 DNA reads as TGTGCCAGCAGCTCTGGGCGGACAGGGATATACGAGCAGTACTTC. Its protein is CASSSGRTGIYEQYF.